This is a list of T cell receptor beta chains from one sample in a study of type 1 regulatory T cells. Their antigens are not known. TCRdb re-derived calls from the reads in MiXCR, one entry per CDR3 protein. The sample has roughly 67,000 distinct CDR3 sequences; about 60% are singletons. Sequencing used cultured T cells, either the whole culture or a sorted T cell fraction (not recorded which). These receptors all stem from a human donor in good health. CDR3s include the opening cysteine and the closing phenylalanine or tryptophan. The order of the fields is clone size, D gene, J gene, V gene, CDR3 protein, CDR3 DNA. A D gene is named only where the DNA matches it firmly. Some rows mark clone size as missing; the rest say once, few, many or name a class of expanded clone.

clone_size: -; d_call: -; j_call: TRBJ2-5; v_call: TRBV24-1; cdr3_aa: CATSVGETTTRETQYF; cdr3_nt: TGTGCCACCAGTGTCGGGGAGACCACCACAAGAGAGACCCAGTACTTC
clone_size: -; d_call: -; j_call: TRBJ2-1; v_call: TRBV5-1; cdr3_aa: CASSLGEYDEQFF; cdr3_nt: TGCGCCAGCAGCTTGGGAGAATACGATGAGCAGTTCTTC
clone_size: once; d_call: -; j_call: TRBJ1-5; v_call: TRBV15; cdr3_aa: CATSSRQLVTQPQHF; cdr3_nt: TGTGCCACCAGCAGCAGACAGTTGGTCACTCAGCCCCAGCATTTT
clone_size: few; d_call: TRBD1; j_call: TRBJ1-2; v_call: TRBV12-3/TRBV12-4; cdr3_aa: CASRISTGGYGYTF; cdr3_nt: TGTGCCAGCAGGATCTCAACAGGGGGCTATGGCTACACCTTC
clone_size: -; d_call: -; j_call: TRBJ2-7; v_call: TRBV28; cdr3_aa: CASSEGTPLSYEQYF; cdr3_nt: TGTGCCAGCAGTGAAGGGACACCACTTTCCTACGAGCAGTACTTC
clone_size: -; d_call: -; j_call: TRBJ2-2; v_call: TRBV7-3; cdr3_aa: CASSLSLEHRELFF; cdr3_nt: TGTGCCAGCAGCCTCTCGCTTGAACACCGGGAGCTGTTTTTT
clone_size: -; d_call: TRBD1; j_call: TRBJ1-1; v_call: TRBV29-1; cdr3_aa: CSSKRTGTNTEAFF; cdr3_nt: TGCAGCTCTAAGCGGACAGGGACGAACACTGAAGCTTTCTTT
clone_size: -; d_call: -; j_call: TRBJ2-7; v_call: TRBV19; cdr3_aa: CASSIDRQLYF; cdr3_nt: TGTGCCAGTAGTATCGACAGGCAGCTCTACTTC
clone_size: -; d_call: TRBD2; j_call: TRBJ2-7; v_call: TRBV20-1; cdr3_aa: CSARLAGTYEQYF; cdr3_nt: TGCAGTGCTAGACTAGCGGGGACCTACGAGCAGTACTTC
clone_size: -; d_call: -; j_call: TRBJ2-2; v_call: TRBV13; cdr3_aa: CASSPSRAGELFF; cdr3_nt: TGTGCCAGCAGCCCCTCGAGGGCCGGGGAGCTGTTTTTT
clone_size: -; d_call: -; j_call: TRBJ1-4; v_call: TRBV7-9; cdr3_aa: CASRSRSANEKLFF; cdr3_nt: TGTGCCAGCAGGTCACGGTCCGCTAATGAAAAACTGTTTTTT
clone_size: once; d_call: -; j_call: TRBJ2-7; v_call: TRBV5-1; cdr3_aa: CASSLQAHTYEQYF; cdr3_nt: TGCGCCAGCAGCTTGCAGGCGCATACCTACGAGCAGTACTTC
clone_size: -; d_call: -; j_call: TRBJ2-5; v_call: TRBV29-1; cdr3_aa: CSGATQETQYF; cdr3_nt: TGCAGCGGAGCGACCCAAGAGACCCAGTACTTC
clone_size: -; d_call: -; j_call: TRBJ1-1; v_call: TRBV5-1; cdr3_aa: CASSLEGMNTEAFF; cdr3_nt: TGCGCCAGCAGCTTGGAGGGTATGAACACTGAAGCTTTCTTT
clone_size: -; d_call: TRBD1; j_call: TRBJ2-7; v_call: TRBV10-3; cdr3_aa: CAAQTGGDEQYF; cdr3_nt: TGTGCCGCACAGACAGGGGGCGACGAGCAGTACTTC
clone_size: many; d_call: TRBD1; j_call: TRBJ1-6; v_call: TRBV7-2; cdr3_aa: CASSLGQGQSPLHF; cdr3_nt: TGTGCCAGCAGCTTAGGACAGGGGCAATCACCCCTCCACTTT
clone_size: many; d_call: -; j_call: TRBJ1-5; v_call: TRBV20-1; cdr3_aa: CSDRRVSNQPQHF; cdr3_nt: TGCAGTGATAGGCGAGTAAGCAATCAGCCCCAGCATTTT